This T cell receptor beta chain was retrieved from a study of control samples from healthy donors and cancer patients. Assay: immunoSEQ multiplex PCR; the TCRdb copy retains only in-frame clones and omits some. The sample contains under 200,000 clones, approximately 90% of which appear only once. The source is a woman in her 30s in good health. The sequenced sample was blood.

In DNA form, the CDR3 reads TGTGCCAGCACTCCTGGGGGAGTTTCCCAGGAGACCCAGTACTTC. Protein product: CASTPGGVSQETQYF. This chain links TRBV28 with TRBJ2-5, with D possibly being TRBD1 or TRBD2 (5 bases each). Germline values: CDR1 MDHEN, CDR2 SYDVKM. V lost 7 bases to trimming and J lost 5 bases, with 20 bases between them. The CDR3 sequence is 15 residues long.